Below are 21 T cell receptor beta chains sequenced from a single sample in a study of post-analysis software for immune sequencing data. For these receptors, no antigen is known. Whole-study results and caveats: Several TRBV segments, TRBV5-6, TRBV5-1 and TRBV20-1 among them, were found more frequent in patients than controls.

Libraries were made from TCR beta cDNA, and they carried unique molecular identifiers. TCRdb called the PCR reads again in MiXCR, with one record for every CDR3 protein. The sample holds more than 500,000 distinct CDR3 sequences, around a third seen once. The sample taken for sequencing was blood. The receptor source for this set is a girl under 18 with multiple sclerosis.

This rearrangement joins TRBV3-1 to TRBJ1-2; no firm D call. The V gene lost 0 bases and the J gene lost 7 bases, with 12 bases spanning the gap. This CDR3 region has 14 residues. Germline CDR1 is LGHDT and CDR2 is YNNKEL (reference sequence). CDR3 DNA: TGTGCCAGCAGCCAAGACGCGAGGTTTAGTGGCTACACCTTC. It translates to CASSQDARFSGYTF.

This clonotype was observed a handful of times. This rearrangement joins TRBV29-1 to TRBJ2-1, with 9 bases lining up with TRBD1. V dropped 7 bases and J dropped 4; count of bases not matched to a gene: 8. Germline V CDR1 and CDR2: SQVTM, ANQGSEA. CDR3 length: 14 amino acids. For the CDR3, the DNA is TGCAGCGCTGGAGGGACAGGGAAGTACAATGAGCAGTTCTTC. This codes for CSAGGTGKYNEQFF.

The chain couples TRBV7-9 to TRBJ1-5; D gene unclear. Germline CDR1 is SEHNR and CDR2 is FQNEAQ (reference sequence). This CDR3 region has 17 residues. Trimming left V 3 bases short and J 2 bases short, with 17 bases between. CDR3 in amino acids: CASSLFPGKEGNQPQHF. CDR3 nucleotides: TGTGCCAGCAGCTTGTTCCCCGGAAAGGAGGGCAATCAGCCCCAGCATTTT.

The count of this clonotype is one. The chain combines TRBV18 with TRBJ2-1, with D possibly matching TRBD2 (5 bases). Germline V gene lookup returns CDR1 KGHSH and CDR2 LQKENI. This CDR3 is 15 amino acids long. Trimming left V 2 bases short and J 7 bases short, with 15 bases between. CDR3 amino acids: CASSPSSGRENEQFF. The CDR3 DNA sequence: TGTGCCAGCTCACCATCGAGTGGTAGGGAGAATGAGCAGTTCTTC.

The chain is built from TRBV5-6 and TRBJ2-4; D is possibly TRBD1 (6 bases). This CDR3 comprises 14 residues. Germline CDR1 reads SGHDT; CDR2 reads YYEEEE. Trimming shortened V by 7 bases and J by 0 bases, and 11 bases separated the two germline ends. This CDR3 is CASAHRAAKNIQYF. CDR3 in DNA: TGTGCCAGCGCACACAGGGCAGCCAAAAACATTCAGTACTTC.

The rearrangement uses TRBV5-1 and TRBJ1-3; D gene ambiguous. Germline V gene lookup returns CDR1 SGHRS and CDR2 YFSETQ. The CDR3 length is 14 residues. The V and J ends lost 5 bases and 1 base respectively, with 10 bases between them. CDR3 in DNA: TGCGCCAGCAGGATGGGTCAGTCTGGAAACACCATATATTTT. Residues: CASRMGQSGNTIYF.

The chain uses TRBV11-2 and TRBJ2-4, with 9 bases fitting TRBD2. The J call is uncertain, as TRBJ2-5 better fits the DNA end. Germline CDR1 reads SGHAT; CDR2 reads FQNNGV. The CDR3 is made up of 17 amino acids. CDR3 protein: CASSSKSLAGIQETQYF. The CDR3, as DNA: TGTGCCAGCAGCTCGAAAAGCCTAGCGGGGATCCAAGAGACCCAGTACTTC.

This clonotype was detected many times. This chain uses TRBV20-1 with TRBJ2-1; D unclear. The ends were cut back, 5 bases at V and 0 bases at J, with 5 bases in the middle. CDR3 length: 12 residues. Germline lookup yields CDR1 DFQATT and CDR2 SNEGSKA (reference sequence). In nucleotides, the CDR3 is TGCAGTGCTTTTGACTCCTACAATGAGCAGTTCTTC. Its translation: CSAFDSYNEQFF.

The chain employs TRBV6-6 and TRBJ2-1; D perhaps matches TRBD1 (6 bases). CDR1 MNHNY and CDR2 SVGAGI come from the germline V gene (reference sequence). V lost 5 bases to trimming and J lost 9 bases, with 20 bases between them. This CDR3 comprises 15 residues. The CDR3 loop reads CASSTGTRGVGEQFF. The CDR3 bases are TGTGCCAGCAGTACAGGGACCAGAGGTGTAGGTGAGCAGTTCTTC.

This clonotype was seen just once. Relative to the germline gene, one junction end is altered; a read error may explain this. CDR3 in DNA: TGTGCCAGCAGCTTAAGGCAGGGGGGCTACAATGAGCAGTGCTTC. It codes for CASSLRQGGYNEQCF. This sequence joins TRBV13 and TRBJ2-1; TRBD1 might be the D (7 bases). The CDR3 totals 15 residues. Germline CDR1 reads PRHDT; CDR2 reads FYEKMQ (reference sequence). Complete variable domain (other parts from reference TRBV13 and TRBJ2-1): AAGVIQSPRHLIKEKRETATLKCYPIPRHDTVYWYQQGPGQDPQFLISFYEKMQSDKGSIPDRFSAQQFSDYHSELNMSSLELGDSALYFCASSLRQGGYNEQCFGPGTRLTVL.

The chain couples TRBV12-3 or TRBV12-4 to TRBJ1-2; 10 bases fit TRBD1. CDR3 length: 16 amino acids. The V segment lost 3 bases and the J segment 6 bases; nucleotides outside the gene matches: 10. The CDR3 reads CASSLTGTGAPNGYTF. CDR3 nucleotide sequence: TGTGCCAGCAGTTTGACCGGGACAGGGGCTCCGAATGGCTACACCTTC.

This clonotype was detected only once. The chain carries TRBV5-1 and TRBJ2-7; 7 bases match TRBD1. Losses at the gene ends were 3 bases for V and 6 bases for J; bases not matched to a gene: 9. Germline CDR1 reads SGHRS; CDR2 reads YFSETQ. The CDR3 is made up of 14 amino acids. The CDR3 bases are TGCGCCAGCAGCTGGACAGGACTCGGAGGCGAGCAGTACTTC. Residues: CASSWTGLGGEQYF.

In regard to this clonotype: Its ends do not fully match the called genes, so a read error is possible. The genes are TRBV6-5 and TRBJ2-1, with D unresolved. The CDR3 contains 16 residues. Per the germline V gene, CDR1 is MNHEY and CDR2 is SVGAGI. The CDR3 DNA reads as TGTGCCAGCAGTGAGATTGGACGGGCCGCCTACAATGAGCAGTGCTTC. Amino acids: CASSEIGRAAYNEQCF.

The rearrangement links TRBV5-5 to TRBJ2-1, with D unresolved. CDR3 length: 12 amino acids. Trimming shortened V by 2 bases and J by 4 bases, and 4 bases separated the two germline ends. CDR1 is SGHKS and CDR2 is YYEKEE in the germline V gene (reference sequence). In DNA form, the CDR3 reads TGTGCCAGCAGCTTTCAATACAATGAGCAGTTCTTC. This codes for CASSFQYNEQFF. Filled out from reference TRBV5-5 and TRBJ2-1, the complete variable domain reads DAGVTQSPTHLIKTRGQQVTLRCSPISGHKSVSWYQQVLGQGPQFIFQYYEKEERGRGNFPDRFSARQFPNYSSELNVNALLLGDSALYLCASSFQYNEQFFGPGTRLTVL.

This clonotype appeared a few times. This chain links TRBV28 with TRBJ2-6; possible D gene TRBD1, 6 bases. The CDR3 has 17 amino acids. Germline values: CDR1 MDHEN, CDR2 SYDVKM. V lost 3 bases to trimming and J lost 0 bases, with 12 bases between them. The CDR3 loop reads CASSFMKGDSGANVLTF. The CDR3 DNA is TGTGCCAGCAGTTTTATGAAGGGGGACTCTGGGGCCAACGTCCTGACTTTC.

The chain uses TRBV5-1 and TRBJ1-2; D is undetermined. V shed 2 bases and J shed 4 bases, with 15 bases lying between them. The CDR3 extends over 15 amino acids. Germline V gene lookup returns CDR1 SGHRS and CDR2 YFSETQ. The CDR3 coding sequence is TGCGCCAGCAGCTTCGGTCGGGAGATGGGCTATGGCTACACCTTC. Its protein product is CASSFGREMGYGYTF.

The genes are TRBV7-8 and TRBJ2-1; D possibly matches TRBD1 or TRBD2 (5 bases each). V was clipped by 3 bases and J by 10 bases, with 19 bases between them. Germline V gives CDR1 SGHVS, CDR2 FQNEAQ. The CDR3 runs to 15 residues. As DNA, the CDR3 is TGTGCCAGCAGCTTGGGCCGGGACCCGGGCGGGGAGCAGTTCTTC. This gives the protein CASSLGRDPGGEQFF.

This clonotype has at least ten counts. The chain links TRBV5-6 to TRBJ2-1; 9 bases map to TRBD1. The CDR3 has 15 amino acids. J lost 4 bases, V lost 4 bases, and 6 bases had no gene match. Germline assignment: CDR1 SGHDT and CDR2 YYEEEE. In DNA form, the CDR3 reads TGTGCCAGCAGCCAAGACAGGGGGTCGTACAATGAGCAGTTCTTC. It codes for CASSQDRGSYNEQFF.

This clonotype was seen more than once but under ten times. The chain uses TRBV20-1 and TRBJ2-1; 11 positions match TRBD2. This CDR3 comprises 14 residues. CDR1 DFQATT and CDR2 SNEGSKA come from the germline V gene (reference sequence). J gave up 9 bases and V 4 bases, and 8 bases lay outside the gene matches. CDR3 amino acids: CSANVAGGRGEQFF. The CDR3 bases are TGCAGTGCTAACGTAGCGGGGGGGCGAGGTGAGCAGTTCTTC.

The table lists this clonotype with a few counts. The J gene is TRBJ2-1, the V gene TRBV11-3, with 8 bases fitting TRBD2. J gave up 4 bases and V 5 bases, and 10 bases lay outside the gene matches. CDR1 is SGHNT, CDR2 YENEEA, per germline. CDR3 size: 16 residues. CDR3 coding DNA: TGTGCCAGCAGCCGGGGCGGGGGGAACCCTTACAATGAGCAGTTCTTC. It yields the protein CASSRGGGNPYNEQFF.

The chain couples TRBV5-1 to TRBJ2-3; the D gene could be TRBD1 or TRBD2 (5 bases each). The V gene lost 0 bases and the J gene lost 1 base, with 21 bases spanning the gap. This CDR3 has 19 residues. Germline V gives CDR1 SGHRS, CDR2 YFSETQ. CDR3 in DNA: TGCGCCAGCAGCTTGGAGGCGACCGGGACGGGTGCTGGCACAGATACGCAGTATTTT. Residues: CASSLEATGTGAGTDTQYF.